This T cell receptor (beta chain) was identified during a study of T-cell reconstitution after alpha-beta-depleted transplantation in children. This clonotype was detected many times. J lost 7 bases, V lost 7 bases, and 10 bases had no gene match. This CDR3 comprises 14 residues. In germline, CDR1 is SNHLY, CDR2 FYNNEI. Preparation of the TCRbeta library used unique molecular identifiers. Each CDR3 protein is one row after TCRdb ran MiXCR on the PCR reads. Here the sample spans about 360,000 distinct CDR3 sequences, 10% to 15% being singletons. This clonotype originated in a human donor who donated a stem cell graft to a child with Fanconi anemia. Sequencing used PBMCs, obtained from the stem cell graft. V gene TRBV2 combines with J gene TRBJ1-5, with 7 bases fitting TRBD1. In DNA form, the CDR3 reads TGTGCCAGCAATAAAGGGGGCGTAGAACAGCCCCAGCATTTT. This translates into CASNKGGVEQPQHF.